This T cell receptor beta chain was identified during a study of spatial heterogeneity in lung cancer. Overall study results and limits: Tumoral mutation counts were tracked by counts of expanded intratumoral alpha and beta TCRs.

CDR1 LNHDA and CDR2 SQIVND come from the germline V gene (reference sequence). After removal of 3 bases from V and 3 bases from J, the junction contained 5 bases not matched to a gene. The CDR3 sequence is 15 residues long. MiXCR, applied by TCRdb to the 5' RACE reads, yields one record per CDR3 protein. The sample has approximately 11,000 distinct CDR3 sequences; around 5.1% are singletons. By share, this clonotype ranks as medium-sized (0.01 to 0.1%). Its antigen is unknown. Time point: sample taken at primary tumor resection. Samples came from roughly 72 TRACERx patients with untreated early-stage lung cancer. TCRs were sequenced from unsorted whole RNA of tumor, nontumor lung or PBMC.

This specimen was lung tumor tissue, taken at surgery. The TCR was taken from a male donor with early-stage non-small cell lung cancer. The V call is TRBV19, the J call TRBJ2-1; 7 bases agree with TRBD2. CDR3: CASSISLAVYNEQFF. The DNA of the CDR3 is TGTGCCAGTAGTATCTCCCTAGCGGTCTACAATGAGCAGTTCTTC.